The T cell receptor beta chain described here comes from a study of T cells in Graves' hyperthyroidism and ophthalmopathy. Study at large: Peripheral blood was secured at the point of initial diagnosis, before any treatment. Whole-study results and caveats: Blood shared most expanded thyroid clonotypes above 0.001. Ophthalmopathy got predicted by the model a median approximately 6 months before its onset.

Comments on this clonotype: What it binds is unknown.

Trimming shortened V by 5 bases and J by 10 bases, and 9 bases separated the two germline ends. The CDR3 spans 12 residues. Germline lookup yields CDR1 SEHNR and CDR2 FQNEAQ (reference sequence). Uncontrolled infection, other autoimmune disease, pregnancy or lactation excluded patients. The CDR3 regions of TCR beta were amplified from RNA transcripts. First-round RT-PCR with HTBI primers amplified the TCR CDR3 region. TCRdb reprocessed the multiplex PCR reads via MiXCR and lists one record per CDR3 protein. The data hold approximately 410,000 distinct CDR3 sequences, with 12% to 15% observed a single time.

The sequenced sample was blood. V is TRBV7-9 and J is TRBJ1-6; D unclear. The sequence derives from a young woman with Graves' hyperthyroidism. The CDR3 protein is CASSPGTSPLHF. The DNA of the CDR3 is TGTGCCAGCAGCCCTGGAACGTCACCCCTCCACTTT.